This paragraph covers one TCR beta chain sequence. This sample was included in a study of blood T cell repertoires in COVID-19. On the study more broadly: COVID-19 samples collected from the United States, Italy and Spain covered acute and convalescent phases. In each case, the material was cDNA or gDNA derived from T cells, B-cell-depleted T cells, or PBMCs.

The CDR3 covers 15 residues. Germline V gene sequence: CDR1 KGHDR, CDR2 SFDVKD. J was trimmed by 0 bases and V by 4 bases; bases with no gene match: 4. Per the original methods: Quantification of nucleated cells was approximated via reference gene primer amplification. Produced via immunoSEQ multiplex PCR; TCRdb's table is partial and in-frame only. V, J and clone size are taken as reported in that table, and D and trimming were inferred from the DNA itself. The table records 250,000 to 350,000 clones, about nine tenths of them present only once. The chain recombines TRBV24-1 with TRBJ2-7, with 8 bases fitting TRBD2. The sequence came from a woman aged 40-49 years who had recovered from COVID-19. Sequencing was done on a sample of peripheral blood. CDR3 loop: CATSEGLAGSYEQYF. In DNA form, the CDR3 reads TGTGCCACCAGTGAAGGGCTAGCGGGCTCCTACGAGCAGTACTTC.